What follows describes a single T cell receptor beta chain. Judged by its sample share, this clonotype qualifies as medium-sized (0.01 to 0.1%). Its binding antigen is unknown. No per-base quality is available; no much larger clone lies one base away. From the cysteine up to the phenylalanine, the CDR3 has a length of 15 residues. Only the CDR3 portion is preserved as DNA: 45 bases, with reading frame beginning at the first base. V is shortened by 0 bases, J by 4 bases, and the region joining them spans 10 bases. Looking up the germline V gene yields CDR1 MNHEY and CDR2 SVGAGI. Instrument on record: Illumina MiSeq. TCRdb passed the public sequencing reads through fastp at Q25 and MiXCR, retaining productive beta sequences. Merged by CDR3 protein, the rows form single entries marked with the most common genes and DNA. Counted in this sample were over 3,500 distinct CDR3 sequences; around 8.1% of them appeared once. Around 8.2% of the sample comes from the top ten.

This sample is part of a study. The specimen was CD4+ T cells from synovial fluid. The chain was built from TRBV6-5 and TRBJ1-3; there is no confident call for the D gene. This receptor was identified in a human donor with rheumatoid arthritis. The bases read TGTGCCAGCAGTTACTCGACGGTGGGGGGAAACACCATATATTTT. It codes for CASSYSTVGGNTIYF.